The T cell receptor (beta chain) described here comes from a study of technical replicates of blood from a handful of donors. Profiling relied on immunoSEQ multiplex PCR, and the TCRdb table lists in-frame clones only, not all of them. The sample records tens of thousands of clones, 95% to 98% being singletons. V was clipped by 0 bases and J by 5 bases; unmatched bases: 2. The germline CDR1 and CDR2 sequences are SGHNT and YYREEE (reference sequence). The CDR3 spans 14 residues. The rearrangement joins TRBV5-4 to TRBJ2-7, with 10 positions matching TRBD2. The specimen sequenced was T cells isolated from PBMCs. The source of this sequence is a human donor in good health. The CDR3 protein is CASSLGLAGDEQYF. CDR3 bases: TGTGCCAGCAGCTTGGGGCTAGCGGGAGACGAGCAGTACTTC.